The 13 T cell receptor beta chains presented below share a single source sample, sequenced in a study of cytomegalovirus exposure and HLA in healthy donors. Use of 60 Vbeta and 13 Jbeta primers characterized the PCR. Libraries were prepared by immunoSEQ multiplex PCR; TCRdb keeps only in-frame clonotypes and omits some of them. The table shows about 130,000 clones, with roughly 76% occurring only once. The source material was PBMCs. These receptor sequences come from a woman aged 55-69 years in good health and CMV-seropositive.

Details on this clone: Other DNA sequences within the sample encode an identical CDR3. The genes are TRBV30 and TRBJ1-3, with D possibly matching TRBD1 (6 bases). Germline loops: CDR1 GTSNPN, CDR2 SVGIG (reference sequence). V lost 5 bases and J 2 bases, leaving 16 bases between the germline ends. The CDR3 totals 15 residues. In DNA form, the CDR3 reads TGTGCCTGGGGAAGTCTGGGGGCCGCTGGAAACACCATATATTTT. Translating gives CAWGSLGAAGNTIYF.

In this sample, this clone turned up a few times. The chain is built from TRBV7-8 and TRBJ1-1; TRBD1 is a possible D gene (6 bases). There are 13 residues in the CDR3. Germline assignment: CDR1 SGHVS and CDR2 FQNEAQ. The germline V and J ends were trimmed by 5 bases and 6 bases, with 13 bases remaining between them. CDR3 DNA sequence: TGTGCCAGCAGCCCCCAGAAGGGGGCTGAAGCTTTCTTT. Translating it yields CASSPQKGAEAFF.

The V gene is TRBV7-9, the J gene TRBJ1-4, with D possibly TRBD1 on 6 matching bases. The germline V gene encodes CDR1 SEHNR and CDR2 FQNEAQ (reference sequence). The CDR3 length is 15 residues. With 1 base removed from V and 6 bases from J, the gap between germline ends came to 12 bases. CDR3: CASSLVTGTHEKLFF. The CDR3 DNA follows: TGTGCCAGCAGCTTAGTTACAGGGACACATGAAAAACTGTTTTTT.

The chain uses TRBV11-2 and TRBJ2-7, with 9 bases fitting TRBD2. The CDR3 consists of 15 residues. V lost 6 bases to trimming and J lost 2 bases; unmatched junction nucleotides: 8. Germline CDR1 reads SGHAT; CDR2 reads FQNNGV. CDR3 amino acids: CASRDPSGATYEQYF. The CDR3 nucleotides are TGTGCCAGCAGGGATCCTAGCGGGGCGACCTACGAGCAGTACTTC.

The V gene is TRBV6-5, the J gene TRBJ1-2, with D possibly matching TRBD1 (5 bases). Trimming took 5 bases from V and 8 from J, leaving 21 bases between them. The CDR3 spans 15 residues. CDR1 is MNHEY, CDR2 SVGAGI, per germline. In nucleotides, the CDR3 is TGTGCCAGCAGTCCCGATGGGGGGTTCGCGGTCGGCTACACCTTC. Translating gives CASSPDGGFAVGYTF.

This clone was counted a single time. The V gene is TRBV6-1, the J gene TRBJ2-1; D remains unclear. Germline assignment: CDR1 MNHNS and CDR2 SASEGT. This CDR3 has 14 amino acids. With 9 bases removed from V and 1 base from J, the gap between germline ends came to 13 bases. The CDR3, as DNA: TGTGCCAGTTCCAGCGCCCAATCCTACAATGAGCAGTTCTTC. Translating it yields CASSSAQSYNEQFF.

J is TRBJ2-1 and V is TRBV6-1, with D possibly TRBD2 on 6 matching bases. Looked up from germline, CDR1 is MNHNS and CDR2 is SASEGT. CDR3 length: 17 amino acids. With 2 bases removed from V and 5 bases from J, the gap between germline ends came to 19 bases. The CDR3 loop reads CASSEKSRGPLNNEQFF. The CDR3 DNA sequence: TGTGCCAGCAGTGAAAAATCGCGGGGCCCCCTTAACAATGAGCAGTTCTTC.

The rearrangement links TRBV7-9 to TRBJ2-1; 9 nucleotides line up with TRBD2. J gave up 9 bases and V 2 bases, and 11 bases lay outside the gene matches. The germline CDR1 and CDR2 sequences are SEHNR and FQNEAQ (reference sequence). The CDR3 consists of 16 residues. Here the CDR3 reads CASSLPGAGGSGEQFF. In DNA, the CDR3 is TGTGCCAGCAGCTTACCAGGAGCGGGAGGTTCGGGTGAGCAGTTCTTC.

The chain uses TRBV6-5 and TRBJ1-3; 9 nucleotides agree with TRBD1. After removal of 2 bases from V and 0 bases from J, the junction contained 2 bases not matched to a gene. This CDR3 has 16 amino acids. From germline, CDR1 is MNHEY and CDR2 SVGAGI. CDR3 DNA: TGTGCCAGCAGTTACACAGGGGGCCTCTCTGGAAACACCATATATTTT. This gives the protein CASSYTGGLSGNTIYF.

This clone was seen only once. The chain couples TRBV2 to TRBJ1-2, with a weak D call TRBD1 (6 bases). Germline lookup yields CDR1 SNHLY and CDR2 FYNNEI. Trimming took 1 base from V and 2 from J, leaving 11 bases between them. CDR3 length equals 15 residues. CDR3 DNA sequence: TGTGCCAGCAGTGAAGAGGCGGGGGCGAACTATGGCTACACCTTC. Amino acids: CASSEEAGANYGYTF.

This chain connects TRBV27 to TRBJ1-5; no reliable D call. V was clipped by 8 bases and J by 1 base, with 9 bases between them. The CDR3 consists of 13 residues. Germline assignment: CDR1 MNHEY and CDR2 SMNVEV (reference sequence). The chain's CDR3 is CASSPVSNQPQHF. The CDR3 bases are TGTGCCAGCTCTCCAGTGAGCAATCAGCCCCAGCATTTT.

The genes are TRBV11-1 and TRBJ2-3; tentatively, D is TRBD2 (6 bases). The CDR3 is 15 amino acids. Germline V gene data show CDR1 as SGHAT and CDR2 as FQDESV (reference sequence). Between the trimmed V and J ends, which lost 5 bases and 2 bases, there was a span of 14 bases. For the CDR3, the DNA is TGTGCCAGCAGCGCCGCGGGACTCTTCACAGATACGCAGTATTTT. Amino acid sequence: CASSAAGLFTDTQYF.

This chain connects TRBV5-4 to TRBJ2-7; 7 bases align to TRBD2. This CDR3 contains 17 residues. Germline V gene sequence: CDR1 SGHNT, CDR2 YYREEE (reference sequence). The J segment lost 3 bases and the V segment lost 1 base, leaving 13 bases of the junction unmatched. CDR3 protein: CASSLLSRGERGYEQYF. The CDR3 coding sequence is TGTGCCAGCAGCTTGTTATCAAGAGGGGAGCGGGGCTACGAGCAGTACTTC.